This TCR beta chain was captured in a study of blood T cell repertoires in COVID-19. Across the study: The analysed material was cDNA or gDNA that came from T cells, B-cell-depleted T cells, or PBMCs.

This CDR3 contains 14 residues. V lost 0 bases and J 3 bases, leaving 9 bases between the germline ends. Germline CDR1 is SGHRS and CDR2 is YFSETQ. The data were produced by immunoSEQ multiplex PCR, yet TCRdb's version contains in-frame clones alone and is incomplete. Of a few hundred thousand clones in the sample, more than 85% were seen once. The origin of this receptor is a person aged 18 to 30 with COVID-19, enrolled during active disease. Sequenced material: peripheral blood. The rearrangement joins TRBV5-1 to TRBJ2-5; TRBD1 might be the D (5 bases). The CDR3 region has the DNA TGCGCCAGCAGCTTGGAAGGGGTCGAAGAGACCCAGTACTTC. It is translated as CASSLEGVEETQYF.